The rows below give T cell receptor beta chains drawn from one sample of a study of T-cell memory formation after mild COVID-19. TCRdb reanalysed the 5' RACE reads using MiXCR and keeps one entry per CDR3 protein. The sample carries roughly 500,000 distinct CDR3 sequences, around 21% recorded once. Input material: PBMCs or a T cell subset sorted from them (not recorded which). These receptors were collected from an adult woman who had mild COVID-19 (a few samples of this study predate the infection). Cell type and time point are not known. The CDR3 runs from the conserved cysteine through the conserved F or W. Fields, in order: D gene, V gene, clone size, J gene, CDR3 protein, CDR3 DNA. A D gene is named only where the DNA matches it firmly. Size tells how often a clone was seen (once, few, many) or the class of an expanded clone, and some rows leave it out.

D: TRBD2
V: TRBV24-1
size: NA
J: TRBJ2-1
CDR3: CATSDPSGGVSGEQFF
DNA: TGTGCCACCAGTGATCCTAGCGGGGGCGTTTCAGGGGAGCAGTTCTTC

D: NA
V: TRBV19
size: NA
J: TRBJ1-5
CDR3: CATRQGSNQPQHF
DNA: TGTGCCACCAGGCAGGGTAGCAATCAGCCCCAGCATTTT

D: TRBD2
V: TRBV20-1
size: NA
J: TRBJ2-7
CDR3: CSARDPASGTSYEQYF
DNA: TGCAGTGCTAGAGATCCGGCTAGCGGGACCTCCTACGAGCAGTACTTC

D: TRBD2
V: TRBV2
size: NA
J: TRBJ2-7
CDR3: CASTTGTSSYEQYF
DNA: TGTGCCAGCACCACCGGGACTAGCTCCTACGAGCAGTACTTC

D: TRBD1
V: TRBV19
size: few
J: TRBJ2-7
CDR3: CASSPNTKQGDEQYF
DNA: TGTGCCAGTTCTCCGAATACCAAACAGGGGGACGAGCAGTACTTC

D: NA
V: TRBV27
size: NA
J: TRBJ2-3
CDR3: CASSRRRGTDTQYF
DNA: TGTGCCAGCAGCCGACGGCGGGGCACAGATACGCAGTATTTT

D: NA
V: TRBV11-2
size: NA
J: TRBJ1-2
CDR3: CASSLEPGANYGYTF
DNA: TGTGCCAGCAGCTTAGAGCCGGGAGCTAACTATGGCTACACCTTC

D: TRBD2
V: TRBV7-8
size: NA
J: TRBJ2-3
CDR3: CASSSPTSAYSTDTQYF
DNA: TGTGCCAGCAGCTCTCCAACTAGCGCCTACTCCACAGATACGCAGTATTTT

D: NA
V: TRBV3-1
size: NA
J: TRBJ2-1
CDR3: CASSQGIRDAAYNEQFF
DNA: TGTGCCAGCAGTCAAGGGATTAGGGATGCCGCCTACAATGAGCAGTTCTTC

D: NA
V: TRBV24-1
size: NA
J: TRBJ2-4
CDR3: CATSDMNRPDIQYF
DNA: TGTGCCACCAGTGATATGAACAGGCCAGACATTCAGTACTTC

D: TRBD2
V: TRBV20-1
size: NA
J: TRBJ2-1
CDR3: CSASSGRATNEQFF
DNA: TGCAGTGCTTCCAGCGGGAGGGCCACCAATGAGCAGTTCTTC

D: NA
V: TRBV10-3
size: few
J: TRBJ2-1
CDR3: CAISEEQGRTYNEQFF
DNA: TGTGCCATCAGTGAGGAGCAGGGGAGGACCTACAATGAGCAGTTCTTC

D: NA
V: TRBV30
size: few
J: TRBJ2-3
CDR3: CAWRDTGSGTDTQYF
DNA: TGTGCCTGGAGGGACACAGGGTCGGGGACAGATACGCAGTATTTT

D: NA
V: TRBV4-1
size: NA
J: TRBJ1-3
CDR3: CASSQGPERYGNTIYF
DNA: TGCGCCAGCAGCCAAGGCCCTGAGCGGTATGGAAACACCATATATTTT

D: TRBD1
V: TRBV5-1
size: NA
J: TRBJ1-1
CDR3: CASSWTGARANTEAFF
DNA: TGCGCCAGCAGTTGGACAGGGGCGAGGGCGAACACTGAAGCTTTCTTT

D: TRBD1
V: TRBV15
size: few
J: TRBJ2-2
CDR3: CATSIPGQDLGGELFF
DNA: TGTGCCACCAGCATCCCAGGACAGGACCTGGGGGGGGAGCTGTTTTTT

D: TRBD2
V: TRBV24-1
size: few
J: TRBJ2-7
CDR3: CATRHQGLAGVSSYEQYF
DNA: TGTGCCACCAGGCATCAGGGACTAGCGGGGGTGAGCTCCTACGAGCAGTACTTC

D: TRBD2
V: TRBV15
size: few
J: TRBJ2-1
CDR3: CATSTLAGDNEQFF
DNA: TGTGCCACCAGTACCCTAGCGGGGGACAATGAGCAGTTCTTC

D: TRBD1
V: TRBV6-1
size: NA
J: TRBJ1-1
CDR3: CASRAGTENTEAFF
DNA: TGTGCCAGCAGGGCCGGGACAGAGAACACTGAAGCTTTCTTT

D: TRBD1
V: TRBV5-5
size: few
J: TRBJ2-3
CDR3: CASSLAGDRGRSTDTQYF
DNA: TGTGCCAGCAGCTTGGCCGGGGACAGGGGGCGAAGCACAGATACGCAGTATTTT

D: NA
V: TRBV7-9
size: few
J: TRBJ2-4
CDR3: CASSPLPGNGNIQYF
DNA: TGTGCCAGCAGCCCCTTACCGGGCAATGGGAACATTCAGTACTTC

D: TRBD1
V: TRBV7-6
size: NA
J: TRBJ2-1
CDR3: CSSSLVWTGDEQFF
DNA: TGTTCCAGCAGCTTAGTTTGGACAGGGGATGAGCAGTTCTTC

D: NA
V: TRBV4-2
size: many
J: TRBJ2-3
CDR3: CASSQDVSTDTQYF
DNA: TGTGCCAGCAGCCAAGATGTCAGCACAGATACGCAGTATTTT

D: TRBD2
V: TRBV7-9
size: few
J: TRBJ2-1
CDR3: CASSFSTRLAGYNEQFF
DNA: TGTGCCAGCAGCTTTTCAACTCGACTAGCGGGATACAATGAGCAGTTCTTC

D: TRBD1
V: TRBV23-1
size: few
J: TRBJ1-4
CDR3: CASSGTGAAEKLFF
DNA: TGCGCCAGCAGCGGGACAGGGGCGGCGGAAAAACTGTTTTTT

D: NA
V: TRBV7-9
size: few
J: TRBJ2-3
CDR3: CASSLSGGLSTDTQYF
DNA: TGTGCCAGCAGCTTATCAGGGGGGTTAAGCACAGATACGCAGTATTTT

D: NA
V: TRBV7-2
size: few
J: TRBJ2-2
CDR3: CASSQTVGLGRDTGELFF
DNA: TGTGCCAGCAGCCAGACAGTGGGCTTAGGGCGGGACACCGGGGAGCTGTTTTTT